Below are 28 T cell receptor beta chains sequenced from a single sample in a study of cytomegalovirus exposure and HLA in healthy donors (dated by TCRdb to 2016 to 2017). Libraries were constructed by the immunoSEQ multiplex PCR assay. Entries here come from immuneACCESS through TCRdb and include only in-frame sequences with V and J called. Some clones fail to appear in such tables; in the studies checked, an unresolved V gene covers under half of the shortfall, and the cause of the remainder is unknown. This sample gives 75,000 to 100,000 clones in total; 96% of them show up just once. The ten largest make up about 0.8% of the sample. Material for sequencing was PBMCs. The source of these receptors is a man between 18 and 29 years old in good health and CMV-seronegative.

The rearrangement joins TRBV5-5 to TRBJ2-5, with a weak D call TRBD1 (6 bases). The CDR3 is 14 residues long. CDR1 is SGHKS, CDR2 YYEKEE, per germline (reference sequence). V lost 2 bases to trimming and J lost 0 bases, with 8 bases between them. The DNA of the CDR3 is TGTGCCAGCAGCTTAGGACAGAACCAAGAGACCCAGTACTTC. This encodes CASSLGQNQETQYF. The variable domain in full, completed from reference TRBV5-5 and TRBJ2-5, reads DAGVTQSPTHLIKTRGQQVTLRCSPISGHKSVSWYQQVLGQGPQFIFQYYEKEERGRGNFPDRFSARQFPNYSSELNVNALLLGDSALYLCASSLGQNQETQYFGPGTRLLVL.

This CDR3 reads CASRAAGTGAYEQYF. CDR3 nucleotides: TGTGCCAGCAGGGCGGCCGGGACAGGGGCCTACGAGCAGTACTTC. The chain has TRBV28 and TRBJ2-7; 10 bases agree with TRBD1. Germline V gene sequence: CDR1 MDHEN, CDR2 SYDVKM. The CDR3 is 15 amino acids. Germline trimming cut 6 bases from V and 2 bases from J; bases unmatched to any gene: 7.

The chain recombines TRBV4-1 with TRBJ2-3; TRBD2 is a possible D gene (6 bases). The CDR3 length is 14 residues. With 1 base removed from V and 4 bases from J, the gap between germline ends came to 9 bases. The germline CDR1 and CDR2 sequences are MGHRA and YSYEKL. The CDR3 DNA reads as TGCGCCAGCAGCCAAGTTACGGGAGCAGATACGCAGTATTTT. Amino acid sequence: CASSQVTGADTQYF.

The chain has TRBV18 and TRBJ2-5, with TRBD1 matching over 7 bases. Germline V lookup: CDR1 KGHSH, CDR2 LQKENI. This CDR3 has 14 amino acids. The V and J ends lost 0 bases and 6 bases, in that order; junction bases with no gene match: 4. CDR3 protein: CASSPPAGGKTQYF. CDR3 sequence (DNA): TGTGCCAGCTCACCACCGGCAGGGGGAAAGACCCAGTACTTC. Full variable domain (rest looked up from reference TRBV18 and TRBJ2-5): NAGVMQNPRHLVRRRGQEARLRCSPMKGHSHVYWYRQLPEEGLKFMVYLQKENIIDESGMPKERFSAEFPKEGPSILRIQQVVRGDSAAYFCASSPPAGGKTQYFGPGTRLLVL.

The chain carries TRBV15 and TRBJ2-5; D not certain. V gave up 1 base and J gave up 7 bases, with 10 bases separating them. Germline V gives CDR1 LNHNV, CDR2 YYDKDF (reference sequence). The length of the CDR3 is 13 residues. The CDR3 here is CATSRGPGPTQYF. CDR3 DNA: TGTGCCACCAGCAGAGGTCCTGGCCCGACCCAGTACTTC.

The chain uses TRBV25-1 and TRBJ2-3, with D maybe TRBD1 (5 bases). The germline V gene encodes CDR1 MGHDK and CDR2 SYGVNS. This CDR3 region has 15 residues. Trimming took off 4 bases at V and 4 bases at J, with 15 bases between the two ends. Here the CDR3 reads CASSGIEKGADTQYF. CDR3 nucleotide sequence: TGTGCCAGCAGTGGGATAGAGAAAGGGGCAGATACGCAGTATTTT.

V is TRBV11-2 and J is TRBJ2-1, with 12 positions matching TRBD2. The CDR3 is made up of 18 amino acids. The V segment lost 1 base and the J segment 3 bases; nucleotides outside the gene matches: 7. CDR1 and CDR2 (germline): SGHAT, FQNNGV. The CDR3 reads CASSLGPSGRAGYNEQFF. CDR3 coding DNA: TGTGCCAGCAGCTTAGGTCCTAGCGGGAGGGCCGGCTACAATGAGCAGTTCTTC.

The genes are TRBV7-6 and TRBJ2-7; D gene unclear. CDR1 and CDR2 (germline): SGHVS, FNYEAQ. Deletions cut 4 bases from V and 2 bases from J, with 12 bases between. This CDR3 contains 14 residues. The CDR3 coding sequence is TGTGCCAGCAGCTCGATCCCAGGTACCTACGAGCAGTACTTC. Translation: CASSSIPGTYEQYF.

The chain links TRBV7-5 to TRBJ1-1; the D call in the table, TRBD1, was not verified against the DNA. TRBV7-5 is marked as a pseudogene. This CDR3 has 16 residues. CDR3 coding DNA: TGTGCCAGAAGCCCATACAGGGAAGAGGACGACACTGAAGCTTTCTTT. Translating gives CARSPYREEDDTEAFF.

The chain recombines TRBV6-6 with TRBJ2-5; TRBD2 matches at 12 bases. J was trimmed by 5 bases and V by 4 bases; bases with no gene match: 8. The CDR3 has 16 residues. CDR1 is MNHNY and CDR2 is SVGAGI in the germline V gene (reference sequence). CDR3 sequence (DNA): TGTGCCAGCAGTTCCCTCGGGACTAGCGGGCGGGAGACCCAGTACTTC. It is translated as CASSSLGTSGRETQYF.

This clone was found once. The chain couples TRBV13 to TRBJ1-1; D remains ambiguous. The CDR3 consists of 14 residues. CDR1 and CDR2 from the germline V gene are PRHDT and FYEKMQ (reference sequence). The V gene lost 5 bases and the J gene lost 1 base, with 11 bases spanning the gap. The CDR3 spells CASSRAAPNTEAFF. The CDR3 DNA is TGTGCCAGCAGCCGAGCGGCCCCGAACACTGAAGCTTTCTTT.

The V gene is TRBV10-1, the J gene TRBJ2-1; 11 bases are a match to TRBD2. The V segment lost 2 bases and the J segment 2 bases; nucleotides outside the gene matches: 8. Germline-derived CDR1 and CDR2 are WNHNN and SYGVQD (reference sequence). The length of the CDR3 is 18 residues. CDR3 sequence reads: CASSEGSGRGTPYNEQFF. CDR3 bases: TGCGCCAGCAGTGAGGGTAGCGGGAGGGGGACCCCCTACAATGAGCAGTTCTTC.

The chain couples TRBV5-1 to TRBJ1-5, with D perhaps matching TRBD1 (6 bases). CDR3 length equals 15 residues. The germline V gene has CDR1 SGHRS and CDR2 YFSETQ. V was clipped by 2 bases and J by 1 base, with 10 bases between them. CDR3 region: CASSFTGQSNQPQHF. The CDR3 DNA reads TGCGCCAGCAGCTTCACCGGACAGAGCAATCAGCCCCAGCATTTT.

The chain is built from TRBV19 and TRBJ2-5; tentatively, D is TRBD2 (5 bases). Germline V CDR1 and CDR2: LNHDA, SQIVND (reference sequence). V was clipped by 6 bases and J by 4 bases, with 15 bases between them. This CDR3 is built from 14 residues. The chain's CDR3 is CASRLASPTETQYF. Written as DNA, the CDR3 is TGTGCCAGTAGGTTAGCGAGCCCTACAGAGACCCAGTACTTC.

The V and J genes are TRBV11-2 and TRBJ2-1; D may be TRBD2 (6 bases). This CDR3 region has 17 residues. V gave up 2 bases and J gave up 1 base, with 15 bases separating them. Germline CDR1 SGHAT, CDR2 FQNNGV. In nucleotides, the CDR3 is TGTGCCAGCAGCTTAACTGGCCTAGCGATGTCCTACAATGAGCAGTTCTTC. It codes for CASSLTGLAMSYNEQFF.

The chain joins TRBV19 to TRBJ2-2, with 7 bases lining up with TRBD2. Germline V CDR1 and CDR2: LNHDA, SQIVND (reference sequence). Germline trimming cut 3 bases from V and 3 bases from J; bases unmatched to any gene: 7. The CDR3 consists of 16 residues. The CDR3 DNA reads TGTGCCAGTAGTATCTTAACGGGGGGTTACACCGGGGAGCTGTTTTTT. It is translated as CASSILTGGYTGELFF.

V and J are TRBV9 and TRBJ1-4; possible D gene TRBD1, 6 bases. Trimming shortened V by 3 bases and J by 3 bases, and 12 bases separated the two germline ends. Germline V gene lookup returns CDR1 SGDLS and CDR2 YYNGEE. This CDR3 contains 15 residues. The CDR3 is CASSAAGVANEKLFF. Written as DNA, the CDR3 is TGTGCCAGCAGCGCCGCAGGGGTGGCTAATGAAAAACTGTTTTTT.

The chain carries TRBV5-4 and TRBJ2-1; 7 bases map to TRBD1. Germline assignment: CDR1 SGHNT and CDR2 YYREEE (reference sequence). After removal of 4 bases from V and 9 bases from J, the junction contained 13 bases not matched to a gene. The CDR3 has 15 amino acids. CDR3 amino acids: CASSPQADRVGEQFF. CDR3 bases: TGTGCCAGCAGCCCGCAAGCCGACAGGGTGGGTGAGCAGTTCTTC.

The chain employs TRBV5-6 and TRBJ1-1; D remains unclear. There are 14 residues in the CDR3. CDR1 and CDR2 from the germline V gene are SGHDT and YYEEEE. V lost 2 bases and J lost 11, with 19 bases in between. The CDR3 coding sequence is TGTGCCAGCAGCTTCGCCGGCGGCCTCGGGAGGGCTTTCTTT. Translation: CASSFAGGLGRAFF. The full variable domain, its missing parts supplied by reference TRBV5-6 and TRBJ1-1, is DAGVTQSPTHLIKTRGQQVTLRCSPKSGHDTVSWYQQALGQGPQFIFQYYEEEERQRGNFPDRFSGHQFPNYSSELNVNALLLGDSALYLCASSFAGGLGRAFFGQGTRLTVV.

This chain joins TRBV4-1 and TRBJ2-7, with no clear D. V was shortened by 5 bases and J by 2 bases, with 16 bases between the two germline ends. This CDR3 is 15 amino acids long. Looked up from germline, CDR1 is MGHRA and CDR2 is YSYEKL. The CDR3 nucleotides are TGCGCCAGCAGCAATCGAGACCTTGAGGCCTACGAGCAGTACTTC. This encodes CASSNRDLEAYEQYF.

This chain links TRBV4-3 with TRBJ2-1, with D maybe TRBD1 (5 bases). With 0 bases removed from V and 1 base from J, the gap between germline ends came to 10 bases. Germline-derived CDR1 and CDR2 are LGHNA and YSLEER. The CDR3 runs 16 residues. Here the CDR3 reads CASSQDPQGSYNEQFF. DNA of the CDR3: TGCGCCAGCAGCCAAGATCCTCAGGGATCCTACAATGAGCAGTTCTTC.

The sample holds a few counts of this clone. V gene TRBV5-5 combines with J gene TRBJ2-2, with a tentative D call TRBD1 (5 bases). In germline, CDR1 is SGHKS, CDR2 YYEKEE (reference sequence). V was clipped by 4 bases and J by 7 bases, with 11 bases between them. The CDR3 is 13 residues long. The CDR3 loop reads CASSAQGIGELFF. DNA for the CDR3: TGTGCCAGCAGCGCGCAGGGAATCGGGGAGCTGTTTTTT.

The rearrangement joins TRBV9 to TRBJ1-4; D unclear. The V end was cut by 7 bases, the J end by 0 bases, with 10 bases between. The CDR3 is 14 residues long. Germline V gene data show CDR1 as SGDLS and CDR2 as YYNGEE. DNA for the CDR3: TGTGCCAGCTCCCCCGGGACAACTAATGAAAAACTGTTTTTT. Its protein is CASSPGTTNEKLFF.

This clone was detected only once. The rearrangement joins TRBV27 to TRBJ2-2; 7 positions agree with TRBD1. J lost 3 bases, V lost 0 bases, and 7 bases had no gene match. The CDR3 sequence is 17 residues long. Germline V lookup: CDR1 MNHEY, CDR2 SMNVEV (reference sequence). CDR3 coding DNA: TGTGCCAGCAGTTTATCCCTGGACAGGTACCACACCGGGGAGCTGTTTTTT. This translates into CASSLSLDRYHTGELFF.

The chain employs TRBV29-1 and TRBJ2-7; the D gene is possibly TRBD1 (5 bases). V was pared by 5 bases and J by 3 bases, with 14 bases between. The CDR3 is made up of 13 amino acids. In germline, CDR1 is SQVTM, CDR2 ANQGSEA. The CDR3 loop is CSVTDDSHYEQYF. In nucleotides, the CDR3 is TGCAGCGTTACAGATGACAGCCACTACGAGCAGTACTTC.

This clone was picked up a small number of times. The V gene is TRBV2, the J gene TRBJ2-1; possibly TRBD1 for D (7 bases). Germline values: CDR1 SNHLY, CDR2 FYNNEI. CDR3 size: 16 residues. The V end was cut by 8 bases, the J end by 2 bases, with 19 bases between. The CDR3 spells CASEINRGGTYNEQFF. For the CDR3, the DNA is TGTGCCAGCGAGATTAACAGGGGAGGAACCTACAATGAGCAGTTCTTC.

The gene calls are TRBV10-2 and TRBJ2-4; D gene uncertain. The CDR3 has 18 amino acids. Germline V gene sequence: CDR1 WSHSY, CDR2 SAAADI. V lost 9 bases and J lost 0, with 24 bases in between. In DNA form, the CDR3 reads TGCGCCAGGAACCCCTTAACGCGAAGCGTACTAGCCAAAAACATTCAGTACTTC. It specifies CARNPLTRSVLAKNIQYF.

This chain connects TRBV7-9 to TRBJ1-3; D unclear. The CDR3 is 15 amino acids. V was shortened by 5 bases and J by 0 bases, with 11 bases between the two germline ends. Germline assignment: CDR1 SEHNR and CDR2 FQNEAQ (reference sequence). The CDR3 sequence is CASSLQRSSGNTIYF. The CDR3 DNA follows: TGTGCCAGCAGCCTTCAGCGGAGCTCTGGAAACACCATATATTTT.